Shown below are 6 T cell receptor beta chains from a single sample sequenced in a study of blood T cells in healthy people across ages. Then a second PCR, running roughly 6 to 11 cycles, was carried out with a sample-barcoded 5' primer and a J-beta primer mix. MiXCR was run by TCRdb on the 5' RACE reads, yielding one entry per CDR3 protein. The sample lists 750,000 to 950,000 distinct CDR3 sequences; 25% to 30% were seen once. A further study also used this sample, focusing on T cells of mothers and their children.

What was sequenced was blood. These receptors were collected from a boy between 10 and 17 years old in good health.

This clonotype has more than one count but fewer than ten. The chain combines TRBV11-2 with TRBJ1-1; D gene ambiguous. The CDR3 contains 15 residues. The V gene lost 5 bases and the J gene lost 0 bases, with 13 bases spanning the gap. Per germline, CDR1 SGHAT and CDR2 FQNNGV. CDR3 sequence (DNA): TGTGCCAGCAGCCACGGGAGCTTCGTGAACACTGAAGCTTTCTTT. It translates to CASSHGSFVNTEAFF.

The V call is TRBV7-2, the J call TRBJ2-4; D possibly corresponds to TRBD1 (5 bases). This CDR3 is built from 15 residues. Germline-derived CDR1 and CDR2 are SGHTA and FQGNSA. Trimming shortened V by 2 bases and J by 8 bases, and 16 bases separated the two germline ends. CDR3 protein: CASSLSSGNVDIQYF. The CDR3 region has the DNA TGTGCCAGCAGCTTAAGTTCAGGGAATGTGGACATTCAGTACTTC.

This clonotype was seen at least ten times. One junction end disagrees with the germline gene, perhaps due to a read error. The chain links TRBV7-9 to TRBJ2-7; D might be TRBD1 or TRBD2, each matching 6 bases. This CDR3 contains 14 residues. The germline CDR1 and CDR2 sequences are SEHNR and FQNEAQ (reference sequence). CDR3 sequence reads: CASSLAGGGYEQYF. The CDR3 DNA sequence: TGTGCCAGCAGTTTAGCCGGGGGCGGGTACGAGCAGTACTTC.

This chain joins TRBV5-4 and TRBJ1-2; D unclear. Germline CDR1 and CDR2: SGHNT and YYREEE (reference sequence). CDR3 length: 13 residues. Trimming cost V 0 bases and J 8 bases, with 11 bases left between them. In DNA, the CDR3 is TGTGCCAGCAGCTTGGACGGGGTTTACGGCTACACCTTC. Translated: CASSLDGVYGYTF.

This chain links TRBV6-5 with TRBJ2-2; D may be TRBD1 (5 bases). CDR1 and CDR2 from the germline V gene are MNHEY and SVGAGI. The CDR3 is 14 amino acids. V was shortened by 11 bases and J by 5 bases, with 18 bases between the two germline ends. The CDR3 sequence: CACSPQGITGELFF. The DNA of the CDR3 is TGTGCCTGTTCGCCCCAGGGAATTACCGGGGAGCTGTTTTTT.

This clonotype was seen a few times. This sequence joins TRBV5-5 and TRBJ2-5, with 12 bases matching TRBD2. The CDR3 runs to 17 residues. Germline V gives CDR1 SGHKS, CDR2 YYEKEE (reference sequence). J gave up 4 bases and V 3 bases, and 10 bases lay outside the gene matches. The chain's CDR3 is CASSSHFLAGGRETQYF. CDR3 sequence (DNA): TGTGCCAGCAGCTCCCACTTCCTAGCGGGGGGGCGAGAGACCCAGTACTTC.